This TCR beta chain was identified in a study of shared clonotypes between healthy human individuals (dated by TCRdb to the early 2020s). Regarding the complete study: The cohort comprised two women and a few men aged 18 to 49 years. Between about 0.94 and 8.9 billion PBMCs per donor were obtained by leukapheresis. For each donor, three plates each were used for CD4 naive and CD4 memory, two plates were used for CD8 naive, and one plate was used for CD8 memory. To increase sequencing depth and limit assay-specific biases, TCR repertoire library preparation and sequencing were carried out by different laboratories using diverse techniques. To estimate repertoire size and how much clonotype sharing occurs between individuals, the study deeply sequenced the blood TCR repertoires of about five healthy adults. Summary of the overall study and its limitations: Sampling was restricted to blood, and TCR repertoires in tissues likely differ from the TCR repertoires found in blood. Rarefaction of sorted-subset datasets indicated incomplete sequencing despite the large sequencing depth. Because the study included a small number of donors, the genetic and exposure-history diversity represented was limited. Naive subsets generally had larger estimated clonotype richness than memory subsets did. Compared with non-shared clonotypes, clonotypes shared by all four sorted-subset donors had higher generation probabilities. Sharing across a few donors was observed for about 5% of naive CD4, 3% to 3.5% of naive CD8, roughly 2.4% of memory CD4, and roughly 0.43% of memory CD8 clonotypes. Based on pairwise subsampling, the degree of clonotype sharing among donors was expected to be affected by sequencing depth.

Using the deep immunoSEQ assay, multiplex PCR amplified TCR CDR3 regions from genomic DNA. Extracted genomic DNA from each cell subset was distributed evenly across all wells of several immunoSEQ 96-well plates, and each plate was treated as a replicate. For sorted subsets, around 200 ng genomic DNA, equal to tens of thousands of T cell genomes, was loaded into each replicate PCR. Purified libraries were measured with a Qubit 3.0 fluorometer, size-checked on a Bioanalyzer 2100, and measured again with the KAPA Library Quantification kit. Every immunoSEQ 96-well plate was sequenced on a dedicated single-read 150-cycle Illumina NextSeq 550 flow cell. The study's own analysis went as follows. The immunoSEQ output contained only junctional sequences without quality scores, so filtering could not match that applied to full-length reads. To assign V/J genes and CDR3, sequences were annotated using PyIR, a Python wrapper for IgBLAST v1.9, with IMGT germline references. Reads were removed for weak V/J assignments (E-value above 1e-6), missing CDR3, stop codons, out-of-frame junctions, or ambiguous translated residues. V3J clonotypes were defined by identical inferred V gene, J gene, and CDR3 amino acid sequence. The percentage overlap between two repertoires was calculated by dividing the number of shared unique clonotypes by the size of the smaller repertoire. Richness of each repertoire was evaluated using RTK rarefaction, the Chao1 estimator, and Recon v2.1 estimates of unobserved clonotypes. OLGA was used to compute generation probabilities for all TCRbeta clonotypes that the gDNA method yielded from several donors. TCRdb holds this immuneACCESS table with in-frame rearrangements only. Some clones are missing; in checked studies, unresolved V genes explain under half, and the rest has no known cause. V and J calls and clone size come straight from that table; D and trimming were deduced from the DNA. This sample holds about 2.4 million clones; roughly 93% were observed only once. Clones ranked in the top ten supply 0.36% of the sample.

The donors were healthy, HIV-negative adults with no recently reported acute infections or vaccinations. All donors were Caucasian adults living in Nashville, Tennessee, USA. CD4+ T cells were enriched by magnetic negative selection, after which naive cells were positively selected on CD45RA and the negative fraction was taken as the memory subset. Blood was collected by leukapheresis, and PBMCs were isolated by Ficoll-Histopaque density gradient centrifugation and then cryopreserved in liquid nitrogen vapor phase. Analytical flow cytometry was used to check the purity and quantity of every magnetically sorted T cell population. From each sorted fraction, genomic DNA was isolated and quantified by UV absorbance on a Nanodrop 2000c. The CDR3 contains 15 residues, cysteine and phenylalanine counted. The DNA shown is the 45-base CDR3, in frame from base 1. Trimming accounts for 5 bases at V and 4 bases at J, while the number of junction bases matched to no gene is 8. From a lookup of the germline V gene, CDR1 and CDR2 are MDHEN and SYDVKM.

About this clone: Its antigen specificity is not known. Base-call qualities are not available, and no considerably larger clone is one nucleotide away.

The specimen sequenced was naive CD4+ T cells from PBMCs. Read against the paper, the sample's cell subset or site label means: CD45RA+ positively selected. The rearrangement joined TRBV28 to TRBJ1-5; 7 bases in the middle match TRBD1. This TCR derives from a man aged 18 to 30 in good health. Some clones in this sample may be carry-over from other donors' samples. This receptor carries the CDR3 CASSDRVFGNQPQHF. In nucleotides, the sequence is TGTGCCAGCAGTGACAGGGTTTTCGGAAATCAGCCCCAGCATTTT.